What follows are 20 T cell receptor beta chains derived from one specimen sequenced in a study of a mutant IDH1 vaccine in newly diagnosed glioma. Documented time point: week 5, during vaccination. Each vaccine dose was 300 ug of mutant IDH1 20-mer peptide, with topical imiquimod. The assay was immunoSEQ multiplex PCR, and TCRdb's table has in-frame clones only and misses some. The sample has about 38,000 clones; approximately 80% are singletons. No antigen has been identified for these receptors. Sequencing was performed on PBMCs, taken from a glioma patient whose treatment included an IDH1 peptide vaccine. Source of these receptors: a man aged 40-55 years with glioma.

This clone was observed a single time. This chain connects TRBV5-1 to TRBJ1-6; TRBD1 agrees at 10 bases. In germline, CDR1 is SGHRS, CDR2 YFSETQ. CDR3 size: 14 residues. Germline trimming cut 4 bases from V and 9 bases from J; bases unmatched to any gene: 4. CDR3 nucleotide sequence: TGCGCCAGCAGCCTAGGACAGGGGGTTTCACCCCTCCACTTT. Protein: CASSLGQGVSPLHF.

The chain couples TRBV5-1 to TRBJ2-7, with D uncertain. CDR1 is SGHRS, CDR2 YFSETQ, per germline. There are 14 residues in the CDR3. V was pared by 0 bases and J by 3 bases, with 10 bases between. CDR3 DNA sequence: TGCGCCAGCAGCTTGGTGCCAAACCACTACGAGCAGTACTTC. This gives the protein CASSLVPNHYEQYF.

The gene calls are TRBV19 and TRBJ2-3; D might be TRBD1 (6 bases). The CDR3 sequence is 16 residues long. The germline V gene has CDR1 LNHDA and CDR2 SQIVND (reference sequence). Trimming left V 6 bases short and J 1 base short, with 17 bases between. The CDR3 region has the DNA TGTGCCAGTAGACGTCGGGGCAGGGGAGGCACAGATACGCAGTATTTT. Protein: CASRRRGRGGTDTQYF.

The rearrangement joins TRBV14 to TRBJ2-5, with D uncertain. V gave up 0 bases and J gave up 1 base, with 9 bases separating them. The CDR3 has 15 amino acids. CDR1 and CDR2 from the germline V gene are SGHDN and FVKESK. The CDR3 reads CASSQDGRTQETQYF. DNA for the CDR3: TGTGCCAGCAGCCAAGATGGAAGAACCCAAGAGACCCAGTACTTC.

The chain uses TRBV6-5 and TRBJ1-1; the match to TRBD1 covers 8 bases. The CDR3 totals 15 residues. V was pared by 7 bases and J by 4 bases, with 11 bases of the junction left unmatched. Germline-derived CDR1 and CDR2 are MNHEY and SVGAGI. CDR3 sequence: CASKVGTGPATEAFF. The CDR3 region has the DNA TGTGCCAGCAAGGTAGGGACAGGTCCGGCCACTGAAGCTTTCTTT.

The rearrangement uses TRBV10-2 and TRBJ2-3; D possibly corresponds to TRBD2 (6 bases). This CDR3 has 17 amino acids. V dropped 2 bases and J dropped 1 base, with 16 bases sitting between them. Germline assignment: CDR1 WSHSY and CDR2 SAAADI. CDR3 sequence: CASSEGWLTGGTDTQYF. DNA of the CDR3: TGCGCCAGCAGTGAGGGGTGGTTAACGGGGGGCACAGATACGCAGTATTTT.

Comments on this clone: A read error may account for a junction end that differs from germline. CDR3 in DNA: TGCGCCAGCAGCGGGACTAGCGGGGGCCCCGACAGAAACTTC. It translates to CASSGTSGGPDRNF. The chain combines TRBV5-1 with TRBJ2-7; 14 bases match TRBD2. Germline values: CDR1 SGHRS, CDR2 YFSETQ. CDR3 length: 14 residues.

The chain carries TRBV13 and TRBJ2-7; maybe TRBD2 (5 bases). The CDR3 has 14 amino acids. Germline lookup yields CDR1 PRHDT and CDR2 FYEKMQ (reference sequence). Trimming removed 3 bases at V and 0 bases at J, with 9 bases between. CDR3 loop: CASSFSGVSYEQYF. CDR3 coding DNA: TGTGCCAGCAGCTTTTCCGGGGTCTCCTACGAGCAGTACTTC.

A word on this clone: It is unclear where the CDR3 begins or ends on the DNA, so no DNA is shown, and the CDR3 is as TCRdb lists it. The chain carries TRBV12-1 and TRBJ2-7; the table's D call, TRBD1, was not checked against the DNA. TRBV12-1 is a pseudogene. The CDR3 length equals 16 residues, ends included. This chain's CDR3 is CASSFATGTGFYEQYF.

This sequence joins TRBV20-1 and TRBJ2-3, with D possibly TRBD1 on 6 matching bases. V was pared by 5 bases and J by 4 bases, with 7 bases between. The length of the CDR3 is 11 residues. Germline V gives CDR1 DFQATT, CDR2 SNEGSKA (reference sequence). The CDR3 protein is CSAAGADTQYF. In DNA, the CDR3 is TGCAGTGCTGCAGGGGCAGATACGCAGTATTTT.

The chain couples TRBV7-2 to TRBJ2-5, with 8 nucleotides matching TRBD2. The V segment lost 0 bases and the J segment 2 bases; nucleotides outside the gene matches: 5. There are 16 residues in the CDR3. CDR1 is SGHTA and CDR2 is FQGNSA in the germline V gene. The CDR3 DNA reads as TGTGCCAGCAGCTTAGCCCGGGGCGGGGGGCAAGAGACCCAGTACTTC. It specifies CASSLARGGGQETQYF.

This rearrangement joins TRBV5-6 to TRBJ1-5; perhaps TRBD1 as D (6 bases). The length of the CDR3 is 15 residues. With 4 bases removed from V and 7 bases from J, the gap between germline ends came to 18 bases. The germline V gene has CDR1 SGHDT and CDR2 YYEEEE. CDR3: CASSLTGFDSQPQHF. The CDR3 nucleotides read TGTGCCAGCAGCCTAACAGGGTTTGATAGCCAGCCCCAGCATTTT.

The V and J genes are TRBV30 and TRBJ2-4, with a weak D call TRBD1 (5 bases). The V end was cut by 2 bases, the J end by 7 bases, with 6 bases between. Germline V gene data show CDR1 as GTSNPN and CDR2 as SVGIG (reference sequence). The CDR3 contains 11 residues. DNA of the CDR3: TGTGCCTGGAGTCAGGGTAACATTCAGTACTTC. Residues: CAWSQGNIQYF.

The chain combines TRBV6-5 with TRBJ1-3; 7 bases map to TRBD1. Germline V gives CDR1 MNHEY, CDR2 SVGAGI. V gave up 5 bases and J gave up 4 bases; unmatched junction bases: 5. The CDR3 contains 14 residues. CDR3 sequence reads: CASSLDRAGNTIYF. Here the CDR3 DNA reads TGTGCCAGCAGTCTTGACAGGGCGGGAAACACCATATATTTT.

There are a few counts of this clone. The rearrangement links TRBV6-5 to TRBJ2-7, with 8 bases aligning to TRBD1. The CDR3 runs 12 residues. Germline V gene data show CDR1 as MNHEY and CDR2 as SVGAGI. V trimming: 6 bases; J trimming: 5 bases; junction bases outside the gene matches: 3. CDR3 residues: CASRDRVHEQYF. DNA for the CDR3: TGTGCCAGCAGGGACAGGGTGCACGAGCAGTACTTC.

The chain couples TRBV18 to TRBJ2-5, with D hard to call. Germline CDR1 KGHSH, CDR2 LQKENI. The V and J ends lost 9 bases and 0 bases respectively, with 14 bases between them. The CDR3 length is 14 residues. CDR3: CASSPRRNQETQYF. The CDR3 region has the DNA TGTGCCAGTTCCCCTCGCCGGAACCAAGAGACCCAGTACTTC.

This chain joins TRBV4-1 and TRBJ1-6; no clear D. Looked up from germline, CDR1 is MGHRA and CDR2 is YSYEKL. The CDR3 is 15 amino acids. Trimming took off 3 bases at V and 7 bases at J, with 13 bases between the two ends. The CDR3 is CASSHPRGNNSPLHF. The CDR3 DNA reads TGCGCCAGCAGCCACCCCCGGGGAAACAATTCACCCCTCCACTTT.

The chain couples TRBV7-9 to TRBJ1-2; 7 bases are shared with TRBD1. The CDR3 is made up of 17 amino acids. The germline V gene has CDR1 SEHNR and CDR2 FQNEAQ (reference sequence). Trimming at V came to 5 bases and at J to 5 bases, leaving 17 bases not matched to a gene. The CDR3 here is CASSKTGTEGTRYGYTF. The CDR3 nucleotides read TGTGCCAGCAGCAAAACGGGGACAGAAGGGACAAGGTATGGCTACACCTTC.

The rearrangement links TRBV19 to TRBJ2-1; 11 bases fit TRBD2. The CDR3 is 15 amino acids. The germline V gene has CDR1 LNHDA and CDR2 SQIVND (reference sequence). J was trimmed by 6 bases and V by 7 bases; bases with no gene match: 8. The CDR3 nucleotides are TGTGCCAGTACCGCGACTAGCGGGGACTTCAATGAGCAGTTCTTC. Its protein is CASTATSGDFNEQFF.

The chain links TRBV10-3 to TRBJ2-3; TRBD2 matches 11 bases. This CDR3 comprises 17 residues. Germline CDR1 is ENHRY and CDR2 is SYGVKD. V shed 4 bases, J shed 3 bases, and the junction held 9 bases outside the gene matches. CDR3 loop: CAISAHSGGAGTDTQYF. The CDR3 region has the DNA TGTGCCATCAGTGCGCATAGCGGGGGGGCCGGGACAGATACGCAGTATTTT.